This paragraph covers one T cell receptor (beta chain) sequence. The data derive from a study of blood T cell repertoires in COVID-19. This CDR3 is 15 amino acids long. Germline-derived CDR1 and CDR2 are LNHDA and SQIVND (reference sequence). With 5 bases clipped from V and 2 bases from J, the junction kept 6 bases outside the gene matches. The table came from immunoSEQ multiplex PCR; TCRdb's copy has only in-frame clones and leaves some out. The repertoire holds approximately 140,000 clones, 88% seen once, with more than 9% in the top ten. The genes are TRBV19 and TRBJ2-3, with TRBD1 matching 8 bases. Sequencing used peripheral blood. The source is a man aged 60-69 years with active or convalescent COVID-19. The chain's CDR3 is CASSSGTGHTDTQYF. CDR3 in DNA: TGTGCCAGTAGTTCCGGGACAGGCCACACAGATACGCAGTATTTT.